The 28 T cell receptor beta chains below come from one sample, sequenced in a study of blood T cells in healthy people across ages. Combining a sample-barcoded 5' primer with a J-beta primer mix, a second PCR ran for about 7 to 11 cycles. MiXCR, run by TCRdb on the 5' RACE reads, gives a single entry per CDR3 protein. The sample consists of 900,000 to 950,000 distinct CDR3 sequences, almost 30% of them appearing once. These data also formed part of another study, on T cells of mothers and their children.

Sample: blood. The source is a middle-aged woman in good health.

This clonotype was seen once. This chain links TRBV3-1 with TRBJ2-1; D is unclear. Trimming cost V 0 bases and J 2 bases, with 8 bases left between them. Germline CDR1 is LGHDT and CDR2 is YNNKEL (reference sequence). This CDR3 has 15 residues. DNA for the CDR3: TGTGCCAGCAGCCAAGAGCCAGCGACCTACAATGAGCAGTTCTTC. Translation: CASSQEPATYNEQFF.

This clonotype was found a few times. The chain joins TRBV7-9 to TRBJ1-4, with D uncertain. Germline V gene lookup returns CDR1 SEHNR and CDR2 FQNEAQ (reference sequence). Trimming took off 5 bases at V and 4 bases at J, with 14 bases between the two ends. This CDR3 has 15 amino acids. CDR3 nucleotide sequence: TGTGCCAGCAGCAATGGCGGGCAGTTTAATGAAAAACTGTTTTTT. Amino acid sequence: CASSNGGQFNEKLFF. Filled out from reference TRBV7-9 and TRBJ1-4, the complete variable domain reads DTGVSQNPRHKITKRGQNVTFRCDPISEHNRLYWYRQTLGQGPEFLTYFQNEAQLEKSRLLSDRFSAERPKGSFSTLEIQRTEQGDSAMYLCASSNGGQFNEKLFFGSGTQLSVL.

As regards this clonotype: This sequence may be a read error, since a much larger clone differs from it by one base. This chain connects TRBV7-6 to TRBJ2-5; D uncertain. Trimming removed 5 bases at V and 11 bases at J, with 21 bases between. The CDR3 has 14 residues. Germline CDR1 reads SGHVS; CDR2 reads FNYEAQ. As DNA, the CDR3 is TGTGCCAGCAGCCCCCTGCCGAGAAACAATGAGCAGTACTTC. Protein product: CASSPLPRNNEQYF.

The sample holds a few counts of this clonotype. This chain uses TRBV2 with TRBJ2-5, with a possible D match to TRBD1 (6 bases). V dropped 1 base and J dropped 2 bases, with 11 bases sitting between them. The CDR3 contains 15 residues. Germline V gives CDR1 SNHLY, CDR2 FYNNEI. This CDR3 is CASSEEQGWQETQYF. The CDR3 bases are TGTGCCAGCAGTGAAGAGCAGGGGTGGCAAGAGACCCAGTACTTC. Together with reference TRBV2 and TRBJ2-5, the CDR3 gives the full variable domain: EPEVTQTPSHQVTQMGQEVILRCVPISNHLYFYWYRQILGQKVEFLVSFYNNEISEKSEIFDDQFSVERPDGSNFTLKIRSTKLEDSAMYFCASSEEQGWQETQYFGPGTRLLVL.

The chain carries TRBV7-8 and TRBJ2-1; possibly TRBD1 for D (6 bases). Germline CDR1 and CDR2: SGHVS and FQNEAQ. V lost 5 bases, J lost 10 bases, and 21 bases lay in between. The CDR3 sequence is 15 residues long. The CDR3 sequence: CASSREQGIDYEQFF. For the CDR3, the DNA is TGTGCCAGCAGCAGGGAGCAGGGGATCGACTACGAGCAGTTCTTC. Looking up the rest from reference TRBV7-8 and TRBJ2-1 gives the full variable domain: GAGVSQSPRYKVAKRGQDVALRCDPISGHVSLFWYQQALGQGPEFLTYFQNEAQLDKSGLPSDRFFAERPEGSVSTLKIQRTQQEDSAVYLCASSREQGIDYEQFFGPGTRLTVL.

This clonotype was recorded a few times. The chain uses TRBV14 and TRBJ2-7; D may be TRBD1 or TRBD2 (5 bases each). The CDR3 runs to 13 residues. Looked up from germline, CDR1 is SGHDN and CDR2 is FVKESK. Trimming removed 4 bases from V and 7 bases from J, with 14 bases in between. The CDR3 reads CASSLRDLGEQYF. The CDR3, as DNA: TGTGCCAGCAGCCTCCGGGACCTGGGAGAGCAGTACTTC.

The V and J genes are TRBV2 and TRBJ2-7, with D possibly matching TRBD2 (7 bases). Germline loops: CDR1 SNHLY, CDR2 FYNNEI. CDR3 length equals 15 residues. The germline V and J ends were trimmed by 1 base and 3 bases, with 13 bases remaining between them. CDR3 sequence (DNA): TGTGCCAGCAGTGAAGAGGGGGGGGGCCTCTACGAGCAGTACTTC. It is translated as CASSEEGGGLYEQYF.

This clonotype was found many times. This rearrangement joins TRBV10-3 to TRBJ2-7, with TRBD1 matching over 10 bases. Trimming took 8 bases from V and 4 from J; bases not matched to a gene: 5. The CDR3 runs to 13 residues. CDR1 and CDR2 (germline): ENHRY, SYGVKD. The CDR3 DNA reads as TGTGCCATCGGCGAGGACAGGGGGTACGAGCAGTACTTC. Translating gives CAIGEDRGYEQYF.

The genes are TRBV29-1 and TRBJ2-3, with 8 bases fitting TRBD1. The germline CDR1 and CDR2 sequences are SQVTM and ANQGSEA. The CDR3 covers 13 residues. With 7 bases clipped from V and 0 bases from J, the junction kept 3 bases outside the gene matches. CDR3 protein: CSATGGSTDTQYF. The CDR3 region has the DNA TGCAGCGCCACAGGGGGTAGCACAGATACGCAGTATTTT.

This clonotype was recorded a few times. The chain carries TRBV24-1 and TRBJ2-3, with 8 bases that match TRBD2. CDR1 is KGHDR, CDR2 SFDVKD, per germline. The CDR3 has 15 residues. The V and J ends lost 4 bases and 1 base, in that order; junction bases with no gene match: 3. The CDR3 region is CATSDTSGRTDTQYF. CDR3 DNA: TGTGCCACCAGTGACACTAGCGGCCGCACAGATACGCAGTATTTT.

The chain uses TRBV2 and TRBJ1-2, with D possibly matching TRBD1 (5 bases). Per germline, CDR1 SNHLY and CDR2 FYNNEI. Trimming stripped 6 bases from V and 2 bases from J, with 13 bases between. The CDR3 extends over 14 amino acids. CDR3 residues: CASRYTEGNYGYTF. The CDR3 DNA reads as TGTGCCAGCAGATATACTGAGGGGAACTATGGCTACACCTTC.

With respect to this clonotype: A much larger clone differs by one base, so this may be a read error. V is TRBV6-1 and J is TRBJ2-7; perhaps TRBD2 as D (6 bases). Between the trimmed V and J ends, which lost 2 bases and 5 bases, there was a span of 13 bases. There are 14 residues in the CDR3. From germline, CDR1 is MNHNS and CDR2 SASEGT. Written as DNA, the CDR3 is TGTGCCAGCAGTGAAAGCGTGGAGGGCCACGAGCAGTACTTC. The encoded protein is CASSESVEGHEQYF.

This clonotype was picked up many times. The chain carries TRBV20-1 and TRBJ2-7; D is tentatively TRBD1 or TRBD2 (5 bases each). Deletions cut 0 bases from V and 6 bases from J, with 12 bases between. The germline gives CDR1 DFQATT, CDR2 SNEGSKA (reference sequence). The CDR3 length is 13 residues. CDR3 sequence (DNA): TGCAGTGCTAGAGATCCAGGGAGAACCGAGCAGTACTTC. Its protein product is CSARDPGRTEQYF.

The V and J genes are TRBV6-5 and TRBJ1-2; no reliable D call. Germline loops: CDR1 MNHEY, CDR2 SVGAGI. Deletions cut 5 bases from V and 7 bases from J, with 17 bases between. The CDR3 totals 14 residues. The CDR3 coding sequence is TGTGCCAGCAGTCCCGGACCAGGAGCGGTTGGCTACACCTTC. Translating gives CASSPGPGAVGYTF.

Concerning this clonotype itself: Given a much more abundant clone one base away, this may be a read error. The rearrangement links TRBV7-2 to TRBJ1-2; TRBD1 aligns across 8 bases. CDR1 SGHTA and CDR2 FQGNSA come from the germline V gene. This CDR3 contains 15 residues. With V trimmed by 5 bases and J by 7 bases, 12 bases remained unmatched. CDR3: CASSTWTGPGVGYTF. CDR3 nucleotide sequence: TGTGCCAGCAGCACTTGGACAGGGCCAGGGGTTGGCTACACCTTC.

Note on this clonotype: Since a much larger clone is just one base distant, this may be a read error. The V gene is TRBV4-2, the J gene TRBJ2-4, with TRBD2 matching over 10 bases. The CDR3 loop spans 17 amino acids. Germline CDR1 LGHNA, CDR2 YNFKEQ. The CDR3, as DNA: TGTGCCAGCAGCCAAGTATCTCTAGCGGGGGCACAAAACATTCAGTGCTTC. The encoded protein is CASSQVSLAGAQNIQCF.

This clonotype was observed many times. CDR3 DNA: TGCAGCGTTGGGGGCAGCTCCTACGAGCAGTACTTC. Translating gives CSVGGSSYEQYF. The rearrangement links TRBV29-1 to TRBJ2-7; possibly TRBD1 for D (5 bases). Looked up from germline, CDR1 is SQVTM and CDR2 is ANQGSEA. V shed 4 bases and J shed 0 bases, with 7 bases lying between them. The length of the CDR3 is 12 residues.

The rearrangement uses TRBV7-9 and TRBJ2-5, with D perhaps TRBD2 (6 bases). V lost 3 bases and J lost 2, with 13 bases in between. Germline V CDR1 and CDR2: SEHNR, FQNEAQ (reference sequence). This CDR3 is 15 amino acids long. The CDR3 DNA sequence: TGTGCCAGCAGCTTTTTCAACCGGGGGCAAGAGACCCAGTACTTC. Encoded protein: CASSFFNRGQETQYF. The whole variable domain, remainder taken from reference TRBV7-9 and TRBJ2-5, is DTGVSQNPRHKITKRGQNVTFRCDPISEHNRLYWYRQTLGQGPEFLTYFQNEAQLEKSRLLSDRFSAERPKGSFSTLEIQRTEQGDSAMYLCASSFFNRGQETQYFGPGTRLLVL.

The chain employs TRBV9 and TRBJ1-1; D gene ambiguous. CDR1 SGDLS and CDR2 YYNGEE come from the germline V gene. The CDR3 is made up of 14 amino acids. Trimming removed 4 bases from V and 2 bases from J, with 12 bases in between. CDR3 DNA sequence: TGTGCCAGCAGCCTTAGTCCGACCAACACTGAAGCTTTCTTT. It encodes CASSLSPTNTEAFF.

In its sample, this clonotype was seen many times. The genes are TRBV5-1 and TRBJ2-7; D uncertain. The CDR3 extends over 15 amino acids. From germline, CDR1 is SGHRS and CDR2 YFSETQ. The V end lost 4 bases, the J end lost 0 bases, and 14 bases lay between the germline ends. The CDR3 nucleotides are TGCGCCAGCAGCCCCCGGGCCGCTCTCTCCTACGAGCAGTACTTC. Amino acid sequence: CASSPRAALSYEQYF.

The chain joins TRBV7-6 to TRBJ2-7, with D possibly matching TRBD2 (7 bases). Trimming took off 5 bases at V and 3 bases at J, with 14 bases between the two ends. The length of the CDR3 is 14 residues. Germline CDR1 and CDR2: SGHVS and FNYEAQ. The CDR3 here is CASSQGGGDYEQYF. The CDR3 nucleotides read TGTGCCAGCAGCCAAGGGGGGGGCGACTACGAGCAGTACTTC.

This clonotype came up a few times. The chain has TRBV20-1 and TRBJ2-3, with 12 bases lining up with TRBD2. CDR1 and CDR2 from the germline V gene are DFQATT and SNEGSKA (reference sequence). The CDR3 consists of 19 residues. J lost 0 bases, V lost 3 bases, and 13 bases had no gene match. The CDR3 region is CSARSLTSGGRTSTDTQYF. For the CDR3, the DNA is TGCAGTGCTAGGTCCCTTACTAGCGGGGGGAGAACTAGCACAGATACGCAGTATTTT.

This clonotype was observed at least ten times. The chain has TRBV12-3 or TRBV12-4 and TRBJ2-2, with no clear D. This CDR3 has 14 amino acids. V dropped 5 bases and J dropped 6 bases, with 13 bases sitting between them. The CDR3 DNA reads as TGTGCCAGCAGTCCGGCGCGCGGAGCCGGGGAGCTGTTTTTT. It translates to CASSPARGAGELFF.

This clonotype was picked up a small number of times. The chain uses TRBV5-1 and TRBJ2-1; D is possibly TRBD2 (6 bases). Germline V gene lookup returns CDR1 SGHRS and CDR2 YFSETQ. This CDR3 comprises 14 residues. Trimming left V 6 bases short and J 0 bases short, with 10 bases between. CDR3 DNA: TGCGCCAGCAATCGGGGGACCTCCTACAATGAGCAGTTCTTC. Amino acid sequence: CASNRGTSYNEQFF.

In regard to this clonotype: One end of the junction fails to match germline, which may point to a read error. The chain couples TRBV4-1 to TRBJ2-1, with TRBD1 identical over 11 bases. In germline, CDR1 is MGHRA, CDR2 YSYEKL. There are 14 residues in the CDR3. The DNA of the CDR3 is TGCGCCAGCGGCCAGATAGGGACAGGGGGTGAGCAGTTCTTC. Its translation: CASGQIGTGGEQFF.

The chain links TRBV7-9 to TRBJ2-3; D might be TRBD1 (5 bases). The CDR3 covers 15 residues. Trimming took off 1 base at V and 5 bases at J, with 13 bases between the two ends. CDR1 is SEHNR and CDR2 is FQNEAQ in the germline V gene (reference sequence). DNA of the CDR3: TGTGCCAGCAGCTTAGAGGCAGGGTACAGAGATACGCAGTATTTT. It is translated as CASSLEAGYRDTQYF.

In its sample, this clonotype was seen many times. The chain uses TRBV28 and TRBJ2-7; D is perhaps TRBD1 or TRBD2 (6 bases each). The CDR3 covers 15 residues. Germline CDR1 is MDHEN and CDR2 is SYDVKM. With 3 bases removed from V and 5 bases from J, the gap between germline ends came to 17 bases. CDR3 region: CASSLGTGAFNEQYF. In DNA form, the CDR3 reads TGTGCCAGCAGTTTGGGGACGGGGGCCTTCAACGAGCAGTACTTC.

Only a few counts were recorded for this clonotype. This chain uses TRBV29-1 with TRBJ1-2; perhaps TRBD1 as D (6 bases). V was clipped by 6 bases and J by 4 bases, with 9 bases between them. Looked up from germline, CDR1 is SQVTM and CDR2 is ANQGSEA. The CDR3 is 11 amino acids. The CDR3 here is CSVGGGYGYTF. The CDR3 DNA reads as TGCAGCGTAGGGGGAGGCTATGGCTACACCTTC. Full variable domain (remainder filled in from reference TRBV29-1 and TRBJ1-2): SAVISQKPSRDICQRGTSLTIQCQVDSQVTMMFWYRQQPGQSLTLIATANQGSEATYESGFVIDKFPISRPNLTFSTLTVSNMSPEDSSIYLCSVGGGYGYTFGSGTRLTVV.